Listed below are T cell receptor beta chains from one sample, sequenced in a study of cytomegalovirus exposure and HLA in healthy donors. TCRdb keeps only in-frame clones here, not all; method: immunoSEQ multiplex PCR. This sample has roughly 260,000 clones, with about 90% found just once. The sample consisted of PBMCs. The receptors were gathered from a woman aged 18-29 years in good health and CMV-seronegative. Both conserved end residues are part of each CDR3. D genes are given only for firm matches. Rows give clone size only sometimes, using once, few, many, or a class for an expanded clone.

clone size,J gene,V gene,D gene,CDR3 DNA,CDR3 protein
.,TRBJ2-5,TRBV6-6,.,TGTGCCAGCAGATTAATAGGAGCCCTCCAAGAGACCCAGTACTTC,CASRLIGALQETQYF
.,TRBJ2-1,TRBV7-2,.,TGTGCCAGCAGCTTAGTGGTCAGCTACAATGAGCAGTTCTTC,CASSLVVSYNEQFF
.,TRBJ1-1,TRBV2,TRBD1,TGTGCCAGCAGTCCCGGGACAGGGGGAACTGAAGCTTTCTTT,CASSPGTGGTEAFF
.,TRBJ2-3,TRBV10-3,.,TGTGCCATCAGTGCCCGGACAGCTAGCACAGATACGCAGTATTTT,CAISARTASTDTQYF
.,TRBJ2-1,TRBV6-5,.,TGTGCCAGCAGTTACTACGGGGTCGACCAGTTCTTC,CASSYYGVDQFF
.,TRBJ2-3,TRBV10-3,TRBD2,TGTGCCATCAAGATGGGCGGGGGGGCAGATACGCAGTATTTT,CAIKMGGGADTQYF
.,TRBJ2-5,TRBV7-9,TRBD2,TGTGCCAGCAGCTCCGGACTAGCGGGGGGCGATCCCCCCCAAGAGACCCAGTACTTC,CASSSGLAGGDPPQETQYF
.,TRBJ2-3,TRBV10-3,TRBD2,TGTGCCATCAGTGACACTAGCGGGGGGGCCCCTGATACGCAGTATTTT,CAISDTSGGAPDTQYF
.,TRBJ2-5,TRBV11-2,TRBD2,TGTGCCAGCAGTAGCGGGGGGGCCTTTCTTTCGGCGGAGACCCAGTACTTC,CASSSGGAFLSAETQYF
few,TRBJ1-6,TRBV19,.,TGTGCCAGTAGCCCCGTCGGGAGGGAGGGGAGTTCACCCCTCCACTTT,CASSPVGREGSSPLHF
.,TRBJ2-3,TRBV7-2,TRBD2,TGTGCCAGCAGCAGTAGCGGGGGCCTCCCTACAGATACGCAGTATTTT,CASSSSGGLPTDTQYF
.,TRBJ2-7,TRBV5-4,TRBD2,TGTGCCAGCAGCCCGGCCGGGACTAGCGGGAGCTACGAGCAGTACTTC,CASSPAGTSGSYEQYF
.,TRBJ2-3,TRBV7-9,TRBD2,TGTGCCAGCAGCTCTCCCAACGGGGGGAACACAGATACGCAGTATTTT,CASSSPNGGNTDTQYF
.,TRBJ2-7,TRBV10-3,.,TGTGCCATCAGTGGGGTCGCGGACGAGCAGTACTTC,CAISGVADEQYF
.,TRBJ1-6,TRBV5-1,TRBD1,TGCGCCAGCAGCTACGGACAGGGGGGGAATTCACCCCTCCACTTT,CASSYGQGGNSPLHF
.,TRBJ2-5,TRBV28,.,TGTGCCAGCAGCCGTCCCGGGGAGACCCAGTACTTC,CASSRPGETQYF
.,TRBJ2-3,TRBV6-5,.,TGTGCCAGCAGTGGCGGGGATAGCACAGATACGCAGTATTTT,CASSGGDSTDTQYF
.,TRBJ2-7,TRBV5-6,.,TGTGCCAGCAGCTCGACAATCTTGTACGAGCAGTACTTC,CASSSTILYEQYF
.,TRBJ2-2,TRBV11-2,.,TGTGCCAGCAGCTTAGTAGCCAGCCAGAACACCGGGGAGCTGTTTTTT,CASSLVASQNTGELFF
.,TRBJ2-4,TRBV27,TRBD1,TGTGCCAGCAGTTTAAGACAGGGGGGTGCCAAAAACATTCAGTACTTC,CASSLRQGGAKNIQYF
.,TRBJ1-5,TRBV15,TRBD1,TGTGCCACCAGCGGACGGACAGGGGGGAGCAATCAGCCCCAGCATTTT,CATSGRTGGSNQPQHF
.,TRBJ2-7,TRBV10-3,TRBD2,TGTGCCATCAGTGAGTCGCGGACTAGCGGGGGGTCCGTCTACGAGCAGTACTTC,CAISESRTSGGSVYEQYF
.,TRBJ2-1,TRBV9,TRBD2,TGTGCCAGCAGCGACGGACTAGCGGGTTACAATGAGCAGTTCTTC,CASSDGLAGYNEQFF
.,TRBJ2-7,TRBV28,.,TGTGCCAGCAGTTTCGGGCAGGGGCCTTCCTACGAGCAGTACTTC,CASSFGQGPSYEQYF
.,TRBJ1-2,TRBV9,.,TGTGCCAGCAGCCCCGGACAGTTCTATGGCTACACCTTC,CASSPGQFYGYTF
.,TRBJ1-2,TRBV5-1,TRBD1,TGCGCCAGCAGTCGCCGGGACAGGGGTATCGACTATGGCTACACCTTC,CASSRRDRGIDYGYTF
.,TRBJ1-1,TRBV19,.,TGTGCCAGTAGTATTAGTGGGAACACTGAAGCTTTCTTT,CASSISGNTEAFF
.,TRBJ1-4,TRBV6-5,.,TGTGCCAGCAGTCGGACAGATGCAACTAATGAAAAACTGTTTTTT,CASSRTDATNEKLFF
.,TRBJ2-1,TRBV27,TRBD2,TGTGCCAGCAGTTATAGCGGGGGGTTGAGCAATGAGCAGTTCTTC,CASSYSGGLSNEQFF
.,TRBJ2-7,TRBV5-6,.,TGTGCCAGCAGCTTGGTGGAGAATGAGGTTTCCTACGAGCAGTACTTC,CASSLVENEVSYEQYF
.,TRBJ2-2,TRBV7-6,.,TGTGCCAGCAGCCCCACGAACGCCGCCAGGGGGGCAGGCACCGGGGAGCTGTTTTTT,CASSPTNAARGAGTGELFF
.,TRBJ1-1,TRBV7-9,TRBD1,TGTGCCAGCAGTCACCCAGGGGGCGCGGGAGCTTTCTTT,CASSHPGGAGAFF
.,TRBJ2-7,TRBV9,TRBD2,TGTGCCAGCAGCCTAGCGGGGGTACCCTACGAGCAGTACTTC,CASSLAGVPYEQYF
.,TRBJ2-3,TRBV6-5,.,TGTGCCAGCAGTTACGACACTAGCACAGATACGCAGTATTTT,CASSYDTSTDTQYF
.,TRBJ2-2,TRBV6-1,.,TGTGCCACCCGGGGAACCGGGGAGCTGTTTTTT,CATRGTGELFF
.,TRBJ1-1,TRBV5-4,.,TGTGCCAGCAGCTTGGGGCTGGTTTGGAACACTGAAGCTTTCTTT,CASSLGLVWNTEAFF
.,TRBJ2-2,TRBV29-1,TRBD1,TGCAGCGTTGCCAGGACAGGGTTCGCCGGGGAGCTGTTTTTT,CSVARTGFAGELFF
.,TRBJ2-1,TRBV5-4,.,TGTGCCGCCAATATGCAGGGTTTCGCTTTCAATGAGCAGTTCTTC,CAANMQGFAFNEQFF
.,TRBJ1-1,TRBV5-1,TRBD1,TGCGCCAGCGCGGGACAGACCCTGTCGAACACTGAAGCTTTCTTT,CASAGQTLSNTEAFF
once,TRBJ2-7,TRBV30,.,TGTGCCTCTAACCCATCATCTAGGAGCTCCTACGAGCAGTACTTC,CASNPSSRSSYEQYF
.,TRBJ1-1,TRBV5-8,.,TGTGCCGGAACCCTTCAGGCGAACACTGAAGCTTTCTTT,CAGTLQANTEAFF
few,TRBJ1-1,TRBV7-9,TRBD1,TGTGCCAGCAGGACCGGGACAGGGAACACTGAAGCTTTCTTT,CASRTGTGNTEAFF
.,TRBJ1-1,TRBV6-1,.,TGTGCCAGCAGCGAAACCGTGGGCCAGAACACTGAAGCTTTCTTT,CASSETVGQNTEAFF
.,TRBJ2-1,TRBV7-9,.,TGTGCCAGCAGCTCGACGACAGGTTCGGATGAGCAGTTCTTC,CASSSTTGSDEQFF
.,TRBJ2-3,TRBV15,TRBD2,TGTGCCACCAGTTGGAGGGCGGGAGCAGATACGCAGTATTTT,CATSWRAGADTQYF